The 14 T cell receptor beta chains presented below share a single source sample, sequenced in a study of blood T cell repertoires in COVID-19. The data were produced by immunoSEQ multiplex PCR, yet TCRdb's version contains in-frame clones alone and is incomplete. Here the sample spans under 90,000 clones, approximately 80% being singletons. The specimen sequenced was peripheral blood. Source of these receptors: a man older than 75 with acute or convalescent COVID-19.

The chain is built from TRBV3-1 (or the pseudogene TRBV3-2) and TRBJ1-2, with D possibly TRBD1 on 5 matching bases. This CDR3 region has 15 residues. Trimming took off 0 bases at V and 8 bases at J, with 16 bases between the two ends. Per germline, CDR1 LGHDT and CDR2 YNNKEL (reference sequence). The CDR3 DNA reads as TGTGCCAGCAGCCAAGATACCAGGGCCCGGGAGGGCTACACCTTC. Translation: CASSQDTRAREGYTF.

The J gene is TRBJ1-1, the V gene TRBV27; 9 positions match TRBD1. This CDR3 contains 15 residues. V shed 6 bases and J 10 bases; nucleotides not matched to a gene: 15. Germline CDR1 reads MNHEY; CDR2 reads SMNVEV (reference sequence). The CDR3 DNA follows: TGTGCCAGCAGACAGGGAGACAGGGGGGTCACGGGAGCTTTCTTT. This encodes CASRQGDRGVTGAFF.

The V and J genes are TRBV10-3 and TRBJ2-1; D ambiguous. The CDR3 spans 15 residues. V lost 4 bases to trimming and J lost 5 bases, with 15 bases between them. Germline V gene data show CDR1 as ENHRY and CDR2 as SYGVKD. The CDR3 reads CAISVQAGLHNEQFF. CDR3 in DNA: TGTGCCATCAGTGTGCAGGCAGGCCTCCACAATGAGCAGTTCTTC.

V and J are TRBV6-2 or TRBV6-3 and TRBJ2-1; 9 bases line up with TRBD1. V trimming: 5 bases; J trimming: 6 bases; junction bases outside the gene matches: 8. CDR3 length: 15 residues. CDR1 and CDR2 from the germline V gene are MNHEY and SVGEGT. CDR3 residues: CASSAPGQGVNEQFF. The CDR3 DNA reads TGTGCCAGCAGTGCCCCGGGACAGGGTGTCAATGAGCAGTTCTTC.

This clone was detected once. V and J are TRBV28 and TRBJ1-1; D perhaps matches TRBD1 (5 bases). V shed 6 bases and J shed 0 bases, with 8 bases lying between them. Looked up from germline, CDR1 is MDHEN and CDR2 is SYDVKM. The length of the CDR3 is 13 residues. The CDR3 protein is CASSTTVNTEAFF. The CDR3 nucleotides read TGTGCCAGCAGCACGACAGTGAACACTGAAGCTTTCTTT. The whole variable domain, filled in from reference TRBV28 and TRBJ1-1, reads DVKVTQSSRYLVKRTGEKVFLECVQDMDHENMFWYRQDPGLGLRLIYFSYDVKMKEKGDIPEGYSVSREKKERFSLILESASTNQTSMYLCASSTTVNTEAFFGQGTRLTVV.

The sample holds a few counts of this clone. This chain's CDR3 is CATSDIGQGTTDTQYF. In nucleotides, the CDR3 is TGTGCCACCAGTGATATAGGACAGGGCACGACAGATACGCAGTATTTT. The V and J genes are TRBV24-1 and TRBJ2-3; 8 bases are a match to TRBD1. Unmatched junction bases numbered 7, after V lost 3 bases and J lost 3 bases. The V gene's germline CDR1 is KGHDR and CDR2 SFDVKD. This CDR3 is 16 amino acids long.

The rearrangement joins TRBV3-1 (or the pseudogene TRBV3-2) to TRBJ2-3; D gene unclear. CDR1 is LGHDT and CDR2 is YNNKEL in the germline V gene (reference sequence). The CDR3 length is 15 residues. V was cut by 0 bases and J by 2 bases, with 9 bases left in between. CDR3 coding DNA: TGTGCCAGCAGCCAAGACCGTCCAGACACAGATACGCAGTATTTT. It specifies CASSQDRPDTDTQYF.

The V and J genes are TRBV28 and TRBJ1-1, with D perhaps matching TRBD1 (5 bases). The germline CDR1 and CDR2 sequences are MDHEN and SYDVKM. The CDR3 loop spans 14 amino acids. The V end was cut by 1 base, the J end by 1 base, with 7 bases between. In DNA form, the CDR3 reads TGTGCCAGCAGTTTATCGGGGGGGAACACTGAAGCTTTCTTT. This codes for CASSLSGGNTEAFF.

The chain recombines TRBV10-3 with TRBJ1-4; weak D call: TRBD1 (5 bases). The V and J ends lost 3 bases and 2 bases respectively, with 10 bases between them. The CDR3 has 15 amino acids. Germline lookup yields CDR1 ENHRY and CDR2 SYGVKD. In nucleotides, the CDR3 is TGTGCCATCAGTGACTCAGGGCCGACTAATGAAAAACTGTTTTTT. Translated: CAISDSGPTNEKLFF.

This clone has a count of ten or more. The same CDR3 can be traced to other DNA sequences in this sample. The rearrangement uses TRBV18 and TRBJ2-7; 8 bases match TRBD1. With V trimmed by 3 bases and J by 0 bases, 4 bases remained unmatched. CDR1 KGHSH and CDR2 LQKENI come from the germline V gene. The CDR3 has 15 residues. CDR3 bases: TGTGCCAGCTCACCCGGACAGGGCAGCTCCTACGAGCAGTACTTC. It codes for CASSPGQGSSYEQYF. Based on the CDR3 plus reference TRBV18 and TRBJ2-7, the full variable domain is NAGVMQNPRHLVRRRGQEARLRCSPMKGHSHVYWYRQLPEEGLKFMVYLQKENIIDESGMPKERFSAEFPKEGPSILRIQQVVRGDSAAYFCASSPGQGSSYEQYFGPGTRLTVT.

The chain has TRBV7-2 and TRBJ2-5; 12 nucleotides match TRBD2. The CDR3 length is 14 residues. The V gene's germline CDR1 is SGHTA and CDR2 FQGNSA. Trimming took 3 bases from V and 5 from J; bases not matched to a gene: 1. DNA for the CDR3: TGTGCCAGCAGCTTTACTAGCGGGGGGGAGACCCAGTACTTC. Protein: CASSFTSGGETQYF.

This clone was recorded only once. J is TRBJ1-1 and V is TRBV4-1, with a possible D match to TRBD1 (6 bases). V lost 1 base and J lost 10, with 16 bases in between. The CDR3 extends over 14 amino acids. Germline V gene sequence: CDR1 MGHRA, CDR2 YSYEKL. CDR3 loop: CASSQGRGGGGAFF. The CDR3 DNA is TGCGCCAGCAGCCAAGGGCGCGGGGGCGGCGGAGCTTTCTTT.

The J gene is TRBJ2-7, the V gene TRBV7-2; TRBD1 aligns across 9 bases. This CDR3 contains 16 residues. CDR1 is SGHTA, CDR2 FQGNSA, per germline. Trimming at V came to 5 bases and at J to 3 bases, leaving 11 bases not matched to a gene. CDR3 loop: CASSPRTGEGSYEQYF. CDR3 bases: TGTGCCAGCAGCCCCCGGACAGGGGAAGGGAGCTACGAGCAGTACTTC.

The chain joins TRBV11-3 to TRBJ2-3; TRBD2 matches at 9 bases. The CDR3 has 14 residues. The germline V gene has CDR1 SGHNT and CDR2 YENEEA. The trim removed 3 bases at V and 6 bases at J, leaving 4 bases unmatched. The DNA for the CDR3 is TGTGCCAGCAGCTTTAGCGGGAGAGGGGATACGCAGTATTTT. This sequence encodes CASSFSGRGDTQYF.